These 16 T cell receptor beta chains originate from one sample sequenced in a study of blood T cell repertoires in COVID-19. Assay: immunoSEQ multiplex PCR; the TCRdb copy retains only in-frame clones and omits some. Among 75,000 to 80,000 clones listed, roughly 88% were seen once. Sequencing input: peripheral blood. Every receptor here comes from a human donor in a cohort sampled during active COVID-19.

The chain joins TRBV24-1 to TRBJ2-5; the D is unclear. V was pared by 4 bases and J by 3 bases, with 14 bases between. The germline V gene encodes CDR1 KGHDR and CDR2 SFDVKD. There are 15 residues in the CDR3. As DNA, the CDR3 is TGTGCCACCAGTGACCCTAGAAGGTTGGAAGAGACCCAGTACTTC. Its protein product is CATSDPRRLEETQYF.

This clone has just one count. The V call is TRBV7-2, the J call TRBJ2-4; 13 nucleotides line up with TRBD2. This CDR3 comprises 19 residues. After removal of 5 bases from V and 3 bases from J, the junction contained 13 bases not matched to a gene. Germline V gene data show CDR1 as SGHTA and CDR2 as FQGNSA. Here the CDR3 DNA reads TGTGCCAGCAGCGCCCTAGGTGGACTAGCGGGAGATATCAAAAACATTCAGTACTTC. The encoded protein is CASSALGGLAGDIKNIQYF.

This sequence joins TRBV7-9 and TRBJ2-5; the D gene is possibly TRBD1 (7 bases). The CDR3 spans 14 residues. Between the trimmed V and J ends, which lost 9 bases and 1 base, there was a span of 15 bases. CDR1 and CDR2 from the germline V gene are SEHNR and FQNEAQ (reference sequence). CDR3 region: CASTGDLSQETQYF. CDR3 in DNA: TGTGCCAGTACAGGGGACTTAAGCCAAGAGACCCAGTACTTC.

Here the CDR3 reads CASSQGGPDTDTQYF. The CDR3 DNA follows: TGTGCCAGCAGCCAAGGTGGCCCCGACACAGATACGCAGTATTTT. This chain joins TRBV3-1 (or the pseudogene TRBV3-2) and TRBJ2-3; D is uncertain. The CDR3 consists of 15 residues. In germline, CDR1 is LGHDT, CDR2 YNNKEL (reference sequence). V was pared by 1 base and J by 2 bases, with 10 bases between.

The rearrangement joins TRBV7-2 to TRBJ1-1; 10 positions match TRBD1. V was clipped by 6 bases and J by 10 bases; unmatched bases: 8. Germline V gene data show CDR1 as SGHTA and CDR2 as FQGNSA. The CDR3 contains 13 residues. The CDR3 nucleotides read TGTGCCAGCAGTAACGACAGGGGGCGCGTAGCTTTCTTT. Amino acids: CASSNDRGRVAFF.

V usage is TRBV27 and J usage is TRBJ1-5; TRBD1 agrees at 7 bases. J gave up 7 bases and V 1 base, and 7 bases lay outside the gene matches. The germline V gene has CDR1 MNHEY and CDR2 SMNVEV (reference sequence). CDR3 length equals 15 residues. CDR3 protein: CASSLYRDSGQPQHF. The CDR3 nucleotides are TGTGCCAGCAGTTTATACAGGGACAGCGGACAGCCCCAGCATTTT.

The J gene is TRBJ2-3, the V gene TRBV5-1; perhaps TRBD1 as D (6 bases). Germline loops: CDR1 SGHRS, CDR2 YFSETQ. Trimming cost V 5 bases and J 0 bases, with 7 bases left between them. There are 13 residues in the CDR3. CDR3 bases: TGCGCCAGCAGACAGGGAAGCACAGATACGCAGTATTTT. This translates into CASRQGSTDTQYF.

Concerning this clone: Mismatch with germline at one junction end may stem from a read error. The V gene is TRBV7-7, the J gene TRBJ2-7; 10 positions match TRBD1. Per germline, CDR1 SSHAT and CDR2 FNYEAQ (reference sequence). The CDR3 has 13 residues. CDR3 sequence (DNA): TGTGCTAGCAGCCAGGACAGGGGGAACGAGCAGTACTTC. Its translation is CASSQDRGNEQYF.

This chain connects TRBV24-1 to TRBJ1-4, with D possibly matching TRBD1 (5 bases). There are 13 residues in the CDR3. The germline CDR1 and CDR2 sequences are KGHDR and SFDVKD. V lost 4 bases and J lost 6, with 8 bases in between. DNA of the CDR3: TGTGCCACCAGTGAGGGGCGTCATGAAAAACTGTTTTTT. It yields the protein CATSEGRHEKLFF.

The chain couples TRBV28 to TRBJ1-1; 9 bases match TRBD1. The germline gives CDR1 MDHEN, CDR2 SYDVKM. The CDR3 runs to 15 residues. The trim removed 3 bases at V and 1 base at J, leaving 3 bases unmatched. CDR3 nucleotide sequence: TGTGCCAGCAGTTTCGAGACAGGGGGGAACACTGAAGCTTTCTTT. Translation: CASSFETGGNTEAFF.

The CDR3 DNA reads as TGTGCCAGCAGTTCCGAGAGCTCCGGGGAGCTGTTTTTT. Its protein is CASSSESSGELFF. This chain links TRBV2 with TRBJ2-2; no clear D gene. Germline CDR1 SNHLY, CDR2 FYNNEI. The CDR3 covers 13 residues. Deletions cut 5 bases from V and 6 bases from J, with 10 bases between.

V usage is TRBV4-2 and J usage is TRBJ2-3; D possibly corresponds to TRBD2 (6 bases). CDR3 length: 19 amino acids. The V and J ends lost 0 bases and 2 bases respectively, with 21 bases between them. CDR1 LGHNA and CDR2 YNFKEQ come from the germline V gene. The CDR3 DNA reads TGTGCCAGCAGCCAAGAGTTACCGCGGGGCCTCCTGGCCACAGATACGCAGTATTTT. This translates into CASSQELPRGLLATDTQYF.

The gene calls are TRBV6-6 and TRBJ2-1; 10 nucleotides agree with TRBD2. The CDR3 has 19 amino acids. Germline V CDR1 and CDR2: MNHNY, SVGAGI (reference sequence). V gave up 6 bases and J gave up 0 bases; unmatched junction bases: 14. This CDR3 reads CASSSGTSVKEYSYNEQFF. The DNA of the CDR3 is TGTGCCAGCAGCTCAGGGACTAGCGTTAAAGAATACTCCTACAATGAGCAGTTCTTC.

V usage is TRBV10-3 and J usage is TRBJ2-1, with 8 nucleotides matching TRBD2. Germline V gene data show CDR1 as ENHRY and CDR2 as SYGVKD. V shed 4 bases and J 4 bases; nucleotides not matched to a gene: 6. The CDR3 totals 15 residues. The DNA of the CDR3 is TGTGCCATCAGTGCCTCGGGGGGGGCGTACAATGAGCAGTTCTTC. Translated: CAISASGGAYNEQFF.

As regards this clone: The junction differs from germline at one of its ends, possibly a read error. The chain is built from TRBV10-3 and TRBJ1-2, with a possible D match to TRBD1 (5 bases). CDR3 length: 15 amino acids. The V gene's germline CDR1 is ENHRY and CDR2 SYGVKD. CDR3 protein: CAITEGRDFDYGYTF. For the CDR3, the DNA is TGTGCCATCACTGAGGGGAGGGATTTTGACTATGGCTACACCTTC.

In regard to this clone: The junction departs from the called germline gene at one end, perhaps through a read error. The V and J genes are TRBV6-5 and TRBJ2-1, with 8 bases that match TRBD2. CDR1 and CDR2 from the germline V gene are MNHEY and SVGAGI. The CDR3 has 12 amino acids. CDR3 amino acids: CASRRRGGVGVF. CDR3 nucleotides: TGTGCCAGCCGAAGACGGGGGGGAGTGGGGGTCTTC.